The T cell receptor beta chain under discussion was sequenced for a study of CD4+ T cells in melanoma. Study findings and constraints: Neoantigen-specific CD4+ T cells in melanoma reportedly had diverse differentiation states.

About this clone: What it binds is unknown. Additional DNA sequences in this sample encode the identical CDR3.

Repertoires were generated with immunoSEQ multiplex PCR, while TCRdb's copy carries only in-frame clones and drops some. This sample has 15,000 or so clones, with 62% found just once. Germline-derived CDR1 and CDR2 are GTSNPN and SVGIG (reference sequence). Between the trimmed V and J ends, which lost 0 bases and 6 bases, there was a span of 9 bases. CDR3 length: 13 residues. The clonotype was recovered from a human donor with melanoma. This chain links TRBV30 with TRBJ1-5, with D possibly being TRBD1 (5 bases). Sequenced input: cells from a culture (not recorded whether cultured in vitro). CDR3 bases: TGTGCCTGGAGTGTGGCAGGGAGTCAGCCCCAGCATTTT. This codes for CAWSVAGSQPQHF.